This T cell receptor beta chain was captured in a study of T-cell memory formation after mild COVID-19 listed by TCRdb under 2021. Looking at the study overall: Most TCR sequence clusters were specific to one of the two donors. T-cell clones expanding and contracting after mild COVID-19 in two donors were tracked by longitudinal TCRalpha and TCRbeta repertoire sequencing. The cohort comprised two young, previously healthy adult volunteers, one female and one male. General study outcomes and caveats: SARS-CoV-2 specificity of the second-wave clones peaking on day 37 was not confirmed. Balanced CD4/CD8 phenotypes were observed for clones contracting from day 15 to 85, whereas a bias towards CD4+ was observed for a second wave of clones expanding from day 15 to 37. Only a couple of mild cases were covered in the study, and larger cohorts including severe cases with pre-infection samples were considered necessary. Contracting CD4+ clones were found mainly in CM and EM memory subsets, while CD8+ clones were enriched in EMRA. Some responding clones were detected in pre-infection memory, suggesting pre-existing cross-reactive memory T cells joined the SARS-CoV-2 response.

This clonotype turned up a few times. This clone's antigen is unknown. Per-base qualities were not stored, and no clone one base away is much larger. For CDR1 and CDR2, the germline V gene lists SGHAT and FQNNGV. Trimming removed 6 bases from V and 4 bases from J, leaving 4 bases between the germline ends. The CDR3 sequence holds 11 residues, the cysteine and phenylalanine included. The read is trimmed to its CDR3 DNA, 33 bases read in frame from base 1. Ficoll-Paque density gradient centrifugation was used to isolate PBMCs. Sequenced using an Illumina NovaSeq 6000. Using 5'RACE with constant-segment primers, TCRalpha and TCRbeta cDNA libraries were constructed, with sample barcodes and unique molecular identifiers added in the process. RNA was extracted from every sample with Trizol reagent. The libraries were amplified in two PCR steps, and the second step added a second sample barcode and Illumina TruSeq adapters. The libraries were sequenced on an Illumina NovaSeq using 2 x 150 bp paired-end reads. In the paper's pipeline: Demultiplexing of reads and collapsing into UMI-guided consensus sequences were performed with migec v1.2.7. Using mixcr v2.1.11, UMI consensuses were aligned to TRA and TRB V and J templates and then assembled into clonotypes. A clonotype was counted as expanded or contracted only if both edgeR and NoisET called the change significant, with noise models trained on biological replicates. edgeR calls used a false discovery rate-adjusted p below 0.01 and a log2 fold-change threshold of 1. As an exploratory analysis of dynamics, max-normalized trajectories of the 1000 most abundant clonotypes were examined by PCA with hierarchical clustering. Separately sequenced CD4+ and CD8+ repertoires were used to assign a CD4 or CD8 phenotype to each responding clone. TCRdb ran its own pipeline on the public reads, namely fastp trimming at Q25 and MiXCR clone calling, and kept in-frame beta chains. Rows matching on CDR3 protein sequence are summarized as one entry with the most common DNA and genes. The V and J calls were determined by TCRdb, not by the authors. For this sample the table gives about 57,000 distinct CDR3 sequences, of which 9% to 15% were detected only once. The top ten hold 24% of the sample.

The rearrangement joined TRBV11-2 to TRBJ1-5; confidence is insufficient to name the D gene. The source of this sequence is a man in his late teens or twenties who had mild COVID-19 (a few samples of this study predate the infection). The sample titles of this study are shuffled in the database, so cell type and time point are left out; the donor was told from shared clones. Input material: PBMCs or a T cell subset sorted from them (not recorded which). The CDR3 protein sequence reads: CASSKNQPQHF. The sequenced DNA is TGTGCCAGCAGTAAAAATCAGCCCCAGCATTTT.